One and the same sample provided the 17 T cell receptor beta chains below, sequenced in a study of cytomegalovirus exposure and HLA in healthy donors. PCR amplification relied on 60 Vbeta primers (plus 13 Jbeta primers). Measured with immunoSEQ multiplex PCR; TCRdb has only the in-frame clones, and not every one. The repertoire holds 85,000 to 100,000 clones, with approximately 84% as singletons. The sequenced sample was PBMCs. The receptors derive from a woman aged 18 to 35 in good health and CMV-seropositive.

The chain couples TRBV6-1 to TRBJ1-2, with TRBD1 as a possible D gene (5 bases). Germline V lookup: CDR1 MNHNS, CDR2 SASEGT. V lost 6 bases and J lost 7, with 21 bases in between. There are 15 residues in the CDR3. The CDR3 nucleotides are TGTGCCAGCAGACAAGGGGTCTCCGGGCCTATTGGCTACACCTTC. It yields the protein CASRQGVSGPIGYTF.

Written as DNA, the CDR3 is TGTGCCAGCAGCTTAGCAGGACTTCGCCGACCCTCTGGGGCCAACGTCCTGACTTTC. Amino acids: CASSLAGLRRPSGANVLTF. The gene calls are TRBV11-2 and TRBJ2-6, with D possibly TRBD2 on 5 matching bases. V lost 1 base, J lost 0 bases, and 16 bases lay in between. Germline CDR1 is SGHAT and CDR2 is FQNNGV. The length of the CDR3 is 19 residues.

This clone was recorded a few times. The gene calls are TRBV6-6 and TRBJ1-1; possibly TRBD1 for D (5 bases). CDR1 MNHNY and CDR2 SVGAGI come from the germline V gene (reference sequence). The V end was cut by 5 bases, the J end by 1 base, with 14 bases between. This CDR3 region has 15 residues. This CDR3 reads CASSGGGGWNTEAFF. The CDR3 nucleotides read TGTGCCAGCAGTGGGGGTGGAGGGTGGAACACTGAAGCTTTCTTT.

Points on this clone: A junction boundary mismatches the germline segment, possibly from a read error. The gene calls are TRBV29-1 and TRBJ1-1, with D unclear. The CDR3 loop spans 11 amino acids. Germline lookup yields CDR1 SQVTM and CDR2 ANQGSEA. CDR3 DNA sequence: TGCAGCGTCGAGGAGAACCCTGAAGCTTTCTTT. Protein product: CSVEENPEAFF. Combining the CDR3 with reference TRBV29-1 and TRBJ1-1 gives the whole variable domain SAVISQKPSRDICQRGTSLTIQCQVDSQVTMMFWYRQQPGQSLTLIATANQGSEATYESGFVIDKFPISRPNLTFSTLTVSNMSPEDSSIYLCSVEENPEAFFGQGTRLTVV.

The chain has TRBV6-1 and TRBJ1-5, with 7 bases identical to TRBD1. Losses at the gene ends were 6 bases for V and 3 bases for J; bases not matched to a gene: 5. The CDR3 loop spans 14 amino acids. Per germline, CDR1 MNHNS and CDR2 SASEGT. This CDR3 reads CASSSTGFNQPQHF. DNA of the CDR3: TGTGCCAGCAGCTCGACAGGGTTCAATCAGCCCCAGCATTTT.

V usage is TRBV27 and J usage is TRBJ1-2; 8 bases line up with TRBD1. The trim removed 3 bases at V and 2 bases at J, leaving 11 bases unmatched. Germline V lookup: CDR1 MNHEY, CDR2 SMNVEV (reference sequence). This CDR3 contains 17 residues. In DNA form, the CDR3 reads TGTGCCAGCAGTTTTATAACAGGGGGTGAAGGCAACTATGGCTACACCTTC. Its translation: CASSFITGGEGNYGYTF.

This sequence joins TRBV10-3 and TRBJ2-3, with a weak D call TRBD1 (5 bases). Germline V gives CDR1 ENHRY, CDR2 SYGVKD. Trimming took off 0 bases at V and 0 bases at J, with 19 bases between the two ends. CDR3 length: 19 residues. CDR3 coding DNA: TGTGCCATCAGTGAGTCGAATCTGGGGCAGGCGTTTAGCACAGATACGCAGTATTTT. It specifies CAISESNLGQAFSTDTQYF.

The chain employs TRBV6-1 and TRBJ1-6; D remains ambiguous. The length of the CDR3 is 18 residues. Trimming cost V 3 bases and J 2 bases, with 17 bases left between them. The germline CDR1 and CDR2 sequences are MNHNS and SASEGT. CDR3 sequence (DNA): TGTGCCAGCAGTGACCCCCCAGCGCACTTAGCCTATAATTCACCCCTCCACTTT. It is translated as CASSDPPAHLAYNSPLHF.

This rearrangement joins TRBV19 to TRBJ1-1; 10 bases line up with TRBD1. J was trimmed by 5 bases and V by 8 bases; bases with no gene match: 2. Germline lookup yields CDR1 LNHDA and CDR2 SQIVND (reference sequence). The CDR3 is made up of 12 amino acids. The CDR3 protein is CASWDRGTEAFF. The CDR3 nucleotides read TGTGCCAGTTGGGACAGGGGAACTGAAGCTTTCTTT.

The chain couples TRBV9 to TRBJ1-1; 10 positions match TRBD1. J was trimmed by 4 bases and V by 0 bases; bases with no gene match: 6. The CDR3 sequence is 16 residues long. Germline V lookup: CDR1 SGDLS, CDR2 YYNGEE. The CDR3 nucleotides are TGTGCCAGCAGCGTAGGGTTGGGGACAGGGGCCACTGAAGCTTTCTTT. This translates into CASSVGLGTGATEAFF. Full variable domain (remainder filled in from reference TRBV9 and TRBJ1-1): DSGVTQTPKHLITATGQRVTLRCSPRSGDLSVYWYQQSLDQGLQFLIQYYNGEERAKGNILERFSAQQFPDLHSELNLSSLELGDSALYFCASSVGLGTGATEAFFGQGTRLTVV.

The chain is built from TRBV10-2 and TRBJ1-2; 8 nucleotides align to TRBD1. CDR1 is WSHSY, CDR2 SAAADI, per germline. With 7 bases clipped from V and 7 bases from J, the junction kept 11 bases outside the gene matches. The CDR3 totals 14 residues. The CDR3 is CASTSTGAISGYTF. In nucleotides, the CDR3 is TGCGCCAGCACCTCGACAGGGGCCATAAGTGGCTACACCTTC.

The count of this clone is one. The chain is built from TRBV19 and TRBJ1-1, with a weak D call TRBD1 (5 bases). The germline V gene has CDR1 LNHDA and CDR2 SQIVND (reference sequence). V dropped 11 bases and J dropped 1 base, with 29 bases sitting between them. The CDR3 is 18 residues long. The CDR3 DNA reads TGTGCCCGGCGCCCCGGACATTTGAGATCCTTAAGGAACACTGAAGCTTTCTTT. Its translation is CARRPGHLRSLRNTEAFF.

The chain links TRBV6-5 to TRBJ2-7, with D tentatively TRBD1 (5 bases). V gave up 2 bases and J gave up 3 bases, with 11 bases separating them. The V gene's germline CDR1 is MNHEY and CDR2 SVGAGI. The CDR3 runs to 14 residues. CDR3 coding DNA: TGTGCCAGCAGTTACCAGGGAAAGAACTACGAGCAGTACTTC. This translates into CASSYQGKNYEQYF.

J is TRBJ2-7 and V is TRBV7-6; TRBD1 agrees at 8 bases. V shed 1 base, J shed 2 bases, and the junction held 7 bases outside the gene matches. Germline assignment: CDR1 SGHVS and CDR2 FNYEAQ. This CDR3 contains 16 residues. In DNA, the CDR3 is TGTGCCAGCAGCTTAGTGATCGGACAGGGAACCTACGAGCAGTACTTC. This sequence encodes CASSLVIGQGTYEQYF. Full variable domain (rest looked up from reference TRBV7-6 and TRBJ2-7): GAGVSQSPRYKVTKRGQDVALRCDPISGHVSLYWYRQALGQGPEFLTYFNYEAQQDKSGLPNDRFSAERPEGSISTLTIQRTEQRDSAMYRCASSLVIGQGTYEQYFGPGTRLTVT.

J is TRBJ1-2 and V is TRBV28; possibly TRBD1 for D (5 bases). CDR1 is MDHEN, CDR2 SYDVKM, per germline. The CDR3 runs 12 residues. Trimming removed 4 bases from V and 4 bases from J, with 7 bases in between. The DNA for the CDR3 is TGTGCCAGCAGTTCGGGACTCTATGGCTACACCTTC. This encodes CASSSGLYGYTF.

The chain has TRBV28 and TRBJ2-7; weak D call: TRBD2 (5 bases). The V end was cut by 2 bases, the J end by 1 base, with 12 bases between. The V gene's germline CDR1 is MDHEN and CDR2 SYDVKM. The CDR3 runs to 15 residues. The CDR3 spells CASSLPLAASYEQYF. CDR3 in DNA: TGTGCCAGCAGTTTACCCCTAGCTGCATCCTACGAGCAGTACTTC.

The chain links TRBV5-4 to TRBJ2-5; D is unclear. The CDR3 extends over 12 amino acids. From germline, CDR1 is SGHNT and CDR2 YYREEE (reference sequence). V was trimmed by 2 bases and J by 1 base, leaving 3 bases between them. The CDR3, as DNA: TGTGCCAGCAGCTTCCGCCAAGAGACCCAGTACTTC. Its translation is CASSFRQETQYF.